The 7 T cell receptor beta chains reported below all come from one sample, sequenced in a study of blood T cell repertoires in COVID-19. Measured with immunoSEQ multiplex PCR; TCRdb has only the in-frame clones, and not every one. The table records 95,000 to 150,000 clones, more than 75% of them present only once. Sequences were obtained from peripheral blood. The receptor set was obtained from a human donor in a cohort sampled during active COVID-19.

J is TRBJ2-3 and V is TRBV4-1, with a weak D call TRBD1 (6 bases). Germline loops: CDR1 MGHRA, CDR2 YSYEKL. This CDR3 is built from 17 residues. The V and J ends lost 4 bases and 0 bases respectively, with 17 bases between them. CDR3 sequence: CASSPPNWGPSTDTQYF. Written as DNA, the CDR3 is TGCGCCAGCAGCCCTCCGAACTGGGGGCCAAGCACAGATACGCAGTATTTT.

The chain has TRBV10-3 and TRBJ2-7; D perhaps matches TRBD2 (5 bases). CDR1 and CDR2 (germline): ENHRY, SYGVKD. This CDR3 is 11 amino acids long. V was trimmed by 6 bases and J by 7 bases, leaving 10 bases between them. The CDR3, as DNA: TGTGCCATCAGGGGAGCAAAGGAGCAGTACTTC. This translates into CAIRGAKEQYF.

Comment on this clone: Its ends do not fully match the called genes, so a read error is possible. The CDR3, as DNA: TGTGCTAGCAGCACAACTGGGACTAGCGTGGCCGGGGAGCTGTTTTTT. Translated, it gives CASSTTGTSVAGELFF. The chain uses TRBV7-7 and TRBJ2-2; 10 nucleotides line up with TRBD2. Germline loops: CDR1 SSHAT, CDR2 FNYEAQ (reference sequence). This CDR3 has 16 residues.

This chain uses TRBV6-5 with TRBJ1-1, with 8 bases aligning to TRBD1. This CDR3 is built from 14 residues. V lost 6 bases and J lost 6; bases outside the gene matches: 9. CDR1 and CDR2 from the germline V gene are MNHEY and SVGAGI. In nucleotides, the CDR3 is TGTGCCAGCAGAGCCGGGACAGGTGCTGCTGAAGCTTTCTTT. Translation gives CASRAGTGAAEAFF.

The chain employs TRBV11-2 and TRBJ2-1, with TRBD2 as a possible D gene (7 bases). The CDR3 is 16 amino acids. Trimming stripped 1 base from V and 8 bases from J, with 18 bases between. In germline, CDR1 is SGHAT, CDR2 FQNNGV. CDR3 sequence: CASSLVGGPGGDEQFF. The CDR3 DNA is TGTGCCAGCAGCTTAGTGGGGGGGCCCGGGGGAGATGAGCAGTTCTTC.

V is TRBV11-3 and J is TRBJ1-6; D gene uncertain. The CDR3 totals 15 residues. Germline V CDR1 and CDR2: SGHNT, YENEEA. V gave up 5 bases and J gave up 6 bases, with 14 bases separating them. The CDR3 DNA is TGTGCCAGCAGCATCCACCGGGTCCTTAATTCACCCCTCCACTTT. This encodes CASSIHRVLNSPLHF.

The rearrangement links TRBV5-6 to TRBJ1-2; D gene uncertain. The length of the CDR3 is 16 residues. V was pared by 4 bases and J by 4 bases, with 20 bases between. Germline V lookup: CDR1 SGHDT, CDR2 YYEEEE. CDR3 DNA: TGTGCCAGCAGCCTATGGTCGGCGCGACTGACCTATGGCTACACCTTC. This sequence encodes CASSLWSARLTYGYTF.